The 23 T cell receptor beta chains presented below share a single source sample, sequenced in a study of neoadjuvant nivolumab and ipilimumab in lung cancer. Clones were sequenced by immunoSEQ multiplex PCR, and TCRdb holds only the in-frame ones, with some missing. The table has around 7,500 clones, roughly 90% seen once. Sample: tumor tissue, taken after neoadjuvant nivolumab, alone or with ipilimumab, at or shortly before surgery. These TCRs come from an adult with non-small cell lung cancer. Some clones in this sample may be carry-over from other donors' samples.

The chain couples TRBV5-1 to TRBJ2-4, with TRBD2 matching 9 bases. The germline V gene encodes CDR1 SGHRS and CDR2 YFSETQ. The CDR3 covers 15 residues. V lost 5 bases to trimming and J lost 7 bases; unmatched junction nucleotides: 10. CDR3 in DNA: TGCGCCAGCAGGGGTAGCGGGAGTGTTGTGAACATTCAGTACTTC. It translates to CASRGSGSVVNIQYF.

The genes are TRBV5-4 and TRBJ2-2; 8 bases are a match to TRBD2. The CDR3 loop spans 15 amino acids. V gave up 2 bases and J gave up 5 bases; unmatched junction bases: 5. Germline V CDR1 and CDR2: SGHNT, YYREEE (reference sequence). CDR3 in amino acids: CASSFAGGNTGELFF. In DNA form, the CDR3 reads TGTGCCAGCAGCTTCGCGGGAGGAAATACCGGGGAGCTGTTTTTT.

This clone was counted once. Compared with germline, one end of the junction differs, possibly owing to a read error. This rearrangement joins TRBV7-7 to TRBJ2-1, with D hard to call. Germline V gene sequence: CDR1 SSHAT, CDR2 FNYEAQ (reference sequence). CDR3 size: 12 residues. In DNA, the CDR3 is TGTGCTAGCAGCTTAGCTCGGAATGAGCAGTTCTTC. This translates into CASSLARNEQFF.

The chain is built from TRBV7-2 and TRBJ2-1, with D possibly TRBD2 on 6 matching bases. CDR3 length: 14 amino acids. The germline V and J ends were trimmed by 10 bases and 4 bases, with 17 bases remaining between them. The germline gives CDR1 SGHTA, CDR2 FQGNSA. CDR3 protein: CATNTGRAYNEQFF. Written as DNA, the CDR3 is TGTGCCACAAATACCGGGAGAGCTTACAATGAGCAGTTCTTC.

The gene calls are TRBV15 and TRBJ2-1, with no clear D. Trimming left V 0 bases short and J 1 base short, with 4 bases between. The CDR3 extends over 14 amino acids. CDR1 LNHNV and CDR2 YYDKDF come from the germline V gene (reference sequence). The CDR3 bases are TGTGCCACCAGCAGAGACTGGTCCTACAATGAGCAGTTCTTC. Protein sequence: CATSRDWSYNEQFF.

The V call is TRBV6-1, the J call TRBJ2-3; the D gene is possibly TRBD2 (5 bases). This CDR3 is built from 15 residues. Germline CDR1 MNHNS, CDR2 SASEGT. V lost 0 bases and J lost 2, with 9 bases in between. The CDR3 nucleotides are TGTGCCAGCAGTGAAGCGGGAGAGGCCACAGATACGCAGTATTTT. Translated, it gives CASSEAGEATDTQYF.

The chain uses TRBV6-5 and TRBJ1-5; the D gene is possibly TRBD1 (5 bases). V was cut by 2 bases and J by 5 bases, with 10 bases left in between. The CDR3 runs to 14 residues. CDR1 and CDR2 (germline): MNHEY, SVGAGI. The DNA of the CDR3 is TGTGCCAGCAGTTACAAGTGGGGGGATCAGCCCCAGCATTTT. Amino acids: CASSYKWGDQPQHF.

The DNA of the CDR3 is TGTGCCAGCAGTGAAGCAAGACTAGCGGGAACTTACGAGCAGTACTTC. Encoded protein: CASSEARLAGTYEQYF. This rearrangement joins TRBV25-1 to TRBJ2-7; 11 positions match TRBD2. V lost 2 bases to trimming and J lost 4 bases; unmatched junction nucleotides: 7. Germline CDR1 and CDR2: MGHDK and SYGVNS. The CDR3 runs to 16 residues.

The chain links TRBV4-1 to TRBJ1-1; perhaps TRBD1 as D (6 bases). V lost 2 bases and J 3 bases, leaving 13 bases between the germline ends. This CDR3 region has 15 residues. Germline V CDR1 and CDR2: MGHRA, YSYEKL. The CDR3, as DNA: TGCGCCAGCAGCCAAAGCGAAGGGGGGTACACTGAAGCTTTCTTT. Encoded protein: CASSQSEGGYTEAFF.

The V call is TRBV7-2, the J call TRBJ2-2; 12 bases align to TRBD2. This CDR3 has 15 residues. Trimming took 5 bases from V and 5 from J; bases not matched to a gene: 3. The germline CDR1 and CDR2 sequences are SGHTA and FQGNSA. The CDR3 DNA follows: TGTGCCAGCAGCCTCGGACTAGCGGGGACCGGGGAGCTGTTTTTT. The encoded protein is CASSLGLAGTGELFF.

This rearrangement joins TRBV6-4 to TRBJ2-7; 9 positions match TRBD1. Germline CDR1 MRHNA, CDR2 SNTAGT. V shed 4 bases and J 0 bases; nucleotides not matched to a gene: 4. The CDR3 length is 15 residues. In nucleotides, the CDR3 is TGTGCCAGCAGTGCCGGGACAGGGAACTCCTACGAGCAGTACTTC. This gives the protein CASSAGTGNSYEQYF.

This chain links TRBV7-8 with TRBJ2-1; D gene uncertain. CDR1 and CDR2 from the germline V gene are SGHVS and FQNEAQ. The CDR3 is made up of 13 amino acids. Trimming stripped 5 bases from V and 7 bases from J, with 12 bases between. CDR3 amino acids: CASSSLGRNEQFF. The DNA for the CDR3 is TGTGCCAGCAGCAGCCTCGGAAGGAATGAGCAGTTCTTC.

The V gene is TRBV5-1, the J gene TRBJ2-7; TRBD2 might be the D (5 bases). The length of the CDR3 is 14 residues. With 0 bases removed from V and 3 bases from J, the gap between germline ends came to 10 bases. The germline CDR1 and CDR2 sequences are SGHRS and YFSETQ. CDR3 bases: TGCGCCAGCAGCTTGGTGGGAGAAGTCTACGAGCAGTACTTC. This codes for CASSLVGEVYEQYF. Filled out from reference TRBV5-1 and TRBJ2-7, the complete variable domain reads KAGVTQTPRYLIKTRGQQVTLSCSPISGHRSVSWYQQTPGQGLQFLFEYFSETQRNKGNFPGRFSGRQFSNSRSEMNVSTLELGDSALYLCASSLVGEVYEQYFGPGTRLTVT.

The rearrangement joins TRBV30 to TRBJ2-5, with a weak D call TRBD2 (6 bases). CDR1 is GTSNPN, CDR2 SVGIG, per germline (reference sequence). This CDR3 is 13 amino acids long. Trimming took off 5 bases at V and 5 bases at J, with 15 bases between the two ends. The CDR3 nucleotides read TGTGCCTGGGACGGGGGAGTCCGGGAGACCCAGTACTTC. Its translation is CAWDGGVRETQYF. The full variable domain, with the rest looked up from reference TRBV30 and TRBJ2-5, is SQTIHQWPATLVQPVGSPLSLECTVEGTSNPNLYWYRQAAGRGLQLLFYSVGIGQISSEVPQNLSASRPQDRQFILSSKKLLLSDSGFYLCAWDGGVRETQYFGPGTRLLVL.

The chain couples TRBV27 to TRBJ1-1; 7 positions agree with TRBD1. Germline V lookup: CDR1 MNHEY, CDR2 SMNVEV (reference sequence). The CDR3 runs 13 residues. V lost 9 bases, J lost 4 bases, and 8 bases stayed unmatched. This CDR3 is CASQQGQVTEAFF. The CDR3 DNA reads TGTGCCAGTCAACAGGGGCAGGTCACTGAAGCTTTCTTT.

This chain links TRBV5-3 with TRBJ2-7; no reliable D call. TRBV5-3 is an ORF, with its function uncertain. Between the trimmed V and J ends, which lost 4 bases and 2 bases, there was a span of 16 bases. The CDR3 consists of 15 residues. The CDR3 DNA follows: TGTGCCAGAAGCGACCCTCCACCAGGACCCTACGAGCAGTACTTC. This encodes CARSDPPPGPYEQYF.

The chain combines TRBV10-1 with TRBJ2-3; 10 bases line up with TRBD1. V was clipped by 6 bases and J by 2 bases; unmatched bases: 5. The germline V gene encodes CDR1 WNHNN and CDR2 SYGVQD (reference sequence). This CDR3 contains 15 residues. DNA for the CDR3: TGCGCCAGCAGCAGGGACAGGGGCCCCACAGATACGCAGTATTTT. Encoded protein: CASSRDRGPTDTQYF.

The chain uses TRBV11-3 and TRBJ2-1; D is unclear. The germline V gene encodes CDR1 SGHNT and CDR2 YENEEA. The CDR3 length is 12 residues. Trimming took 3 bases from V and 15 from J, leaving 15 bases between them. CDR3 in DNA: TGTGCCAGCAGCTTGCACTTAGAACGGCCGTTCTTC. Its translation: CASSLHLERPFF.

The genes are TRBV7-8 and TRBJ2-7, with D possibly matching TRBD2 (6 bases). V was trimmed by 11 bases and J by 5 bases, leaving 13 bases between them. The CDR3 has 11 residues. Germline CDR1 SGHVS, CDR2 FQNEAQ. In DNA form, the CDR3 reads TGTGCCGTACCTCGGGGGAACGAGCAGTACTTC. It translates to CAVPRGNEQYF.

The chain recombines TRBV18 with TRBJ2-5, with 7 bases identical to TRBD2. The CDR3 is made up of 17 amino acids. Trimming removed 2 bases from V and 5 bases from J; junction bases left unmatched: 14. The germline gives CDR1 KGHSH, CDR2 LQKENI. The chain's CDR3 is CASSPINGGSSSETQYF. CDR3 bases: TGTGCCAGCTCACCAATAAATGGCGGGAGTAGTTCGGAGACCCAGTACTTC.

The chain carries TRBV5-1 and TRBJ2-6; D is uncertain. The CDR3 runs to 12 residues. In germline, CDR1 is SGHRS, CDR2 YFSETQ. V was trimmed by 6 bases and J by 4 bases, leaving 5 bases between them. The CDR3 reads CASTPGANVLTF. CDR3 bases: TGCGCCAGCACCCCCGGGGCCAACGTCCTGACTTTC.

This clone turned up a few times. In nucleotides, the CDR3 is TGCGCCAGCAGCCAAGCTAGCGGGAGGCCCAACAATGAGCAGTTCTTC. Translated, it gives CASSQASGRPNNEQFF. The chain joins TRBV4-1 to TRBJ2-1, with 11 nucleotides matching TRBD2. The ends lost 1 base at V and 5 bases at J; junction bases unmatched: 4. Germline lookup yields CDR1 MGHRA and CDR2 YSYEKL. The CDR3 has 16 residues.

The chain combines TRBV18 with TRBJ2-3; TRBD1 aligns across 7 bases. V lost 6 bases, J lost 2 bases, and 8 bases stayed unmatched. Germline CDR1 and CDR2: KGHSH and LQKENI. CDR3 size: 15 residues. CDR3 sequence: CASSMDRKNTDTQYF. The CDR3 coding sequence is TGTGCCAGCTCTATGGACAGGAAAAACACAGATACGCAGTATTTT.